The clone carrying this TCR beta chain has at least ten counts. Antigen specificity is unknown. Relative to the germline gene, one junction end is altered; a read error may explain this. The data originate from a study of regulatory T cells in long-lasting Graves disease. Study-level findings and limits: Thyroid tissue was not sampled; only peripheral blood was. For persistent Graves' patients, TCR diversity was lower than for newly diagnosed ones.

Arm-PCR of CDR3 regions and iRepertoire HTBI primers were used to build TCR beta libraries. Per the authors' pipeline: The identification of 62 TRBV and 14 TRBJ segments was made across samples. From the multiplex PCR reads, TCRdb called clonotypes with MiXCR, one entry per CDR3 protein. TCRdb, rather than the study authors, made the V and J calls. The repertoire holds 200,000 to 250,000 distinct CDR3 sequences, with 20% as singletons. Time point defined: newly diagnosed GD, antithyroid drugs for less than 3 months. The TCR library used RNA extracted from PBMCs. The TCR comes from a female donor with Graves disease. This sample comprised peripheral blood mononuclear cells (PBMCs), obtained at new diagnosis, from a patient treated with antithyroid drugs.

CDR3 nucleotide sequence: TGTGCCAGCAGCTTAGGTGCGGGAGTTCAAGAGACCCGGTACTTC. Encoded protein: CASSLGAGVQETRYF. The gene calls are TRBV7-9 and TRBJ2-5, with 7 bases lining up with TRBD2. The CDR3 has 15 residues. Germline values: CDR1 SEHNR, CDR2 FQNEAQ (reference sequence).